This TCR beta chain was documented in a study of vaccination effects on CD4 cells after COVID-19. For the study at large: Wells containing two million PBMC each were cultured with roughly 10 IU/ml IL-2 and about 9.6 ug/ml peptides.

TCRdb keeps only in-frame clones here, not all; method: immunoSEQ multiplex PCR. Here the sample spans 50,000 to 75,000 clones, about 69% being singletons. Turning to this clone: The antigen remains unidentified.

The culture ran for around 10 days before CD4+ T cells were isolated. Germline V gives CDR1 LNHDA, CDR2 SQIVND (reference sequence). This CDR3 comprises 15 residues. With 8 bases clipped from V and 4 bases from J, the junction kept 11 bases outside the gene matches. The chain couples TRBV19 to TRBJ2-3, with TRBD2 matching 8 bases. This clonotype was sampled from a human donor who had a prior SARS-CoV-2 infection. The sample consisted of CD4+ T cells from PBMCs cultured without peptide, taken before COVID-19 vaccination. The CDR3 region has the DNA TGTGCCAGTTCGACGGGGGGGGCCGGGGCAGATACGCAGTATTTT. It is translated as CASSTGGAGADTQYF.